These 15 T cell receptor beta chains share one sample of origin, sequenced in a study of regulatory T cells in long-lasting Graves disease. Time point here: persistent/refractory GD, antithyroid drugs over 5 years with positive TRAb. There was RNA extracted from PBMCs, and the TCR library was made from it. For TCR beta, libraries came from iRepertoire HTBI primers and Arm-PCR of CDR3 regions. TCRdb ran MiXCR on the multiplex PCR reads and lists one entry per CDR3 protein. This sample carries 430,000 or so distinct CDR3 sequences, around 20% of them seen once, and the ten largest clones take 14%. Source: peripheral blood mononuclear cells (PBMCs), taken when the disease was refractory, from a patient treated with antithyroid drugs. The receptors come from a female donor with Graves disease.

This clonotype was seen only a few times. The J gene is TRBJ2-7, the V gene TRBV6-1; 10 bases fit TRBD2. The junction had 3 bases not matched to a gene; V was cut back by 4 bases and J by 0 bases. Germline CDR1 is MNHNS and CDR2 is SASEGT. The CDR3 loop spans 15 amino acids. CDR3 nucleotide sequence: TGTGCCAGCAGTGTCCCTAGCGGGAGCTCCTACGAGCAGTACTTC. Translating it yields CASSVPSGSSYEQYF.

This clonotype occurred a few times. The chain uses TRBV20-1 and TRBJ1-4, with D uncertain. CDR1 is DFQATT and CDR2 is SNEGSKA in the germline V gene (reference sequence). CDR3 length: 15 amino acids. Deletions cut 0 bases from V and 0 bases from J, with 8 bases between. CDR3 DNA sequence: TGCAGTGCTAGAGATCTAGGGACAACTAATGAAAAACTGTTTTTT. Translated, it gives CSARDLGTTNEKLFF.

V usage is TRBV25-1 and J usage is TRBJ2-4; weak D call: TRBD2 (5 bases). Trimming removed 10 bases from V and 4 bases from J, with 14 bases in between. Germline lookup yields CDR1 MGHDK and CDR2 SYGVNS. The CDR3 spans 13 residues. Written as DNA, the CDR3 is TGTGCCAACCTCTGGCAGCGGAAAAACATTCAGTACTTC. It is translated as CANLWQRKNIQYF.

At least ten counts were recorded for this clonotype. The rearrangement uses TRBV12-3 or TRBV12-4 and TRBJ2-5; TRBD2 aligns across 8 bases. Trimming removed 3 bases from V and 5 bases from J; junction bases left unmatched: 14. This CDR3 is built from 17 residues. The CDR3 region is CASSLAGPAGAPETQYF. The CDR3 DNA reads TGTGCCAGCAGTTTGGCTGGCCCAGCGGGAGCTCCGGAGACCCAGTACTTC.

The V call is TRBV3-1, the J call TRBJ2-4; 9 bases agree with TRBD1. The CDR3 is 16 amino acids. The V segment lost 5 bases and the J segment 0 bases; nucleotides outside the gene matches: 5. Germline values: CDR1 LGHDT, CDR2 YNNKEL (reference sequence). CDR3 coding DNA: TGTGCCAGCAGCTCAGGGACAGGGCTAGCCAAAAACATTCAGTACTTC. Residues: CASSSGTGLAKNIQYF.

This clonotype was picked up many times. The V call is TRBV12-3 or TRBV12-4, the J call TRBJ2-2; 12 nucleotides line up with TRBD2. V shed 7 bases and J 1 base; nucleotides not matched to a gene: 7. The CDR3 runs 17 residues. The CDR3 nucleotides read TGTGCCAGCATTTCAGGACTAGCGGGGCTGAACACCGGGGAGCTGTTTTTT. It yields the protein CASISGLAGLNTGELFF.

This clonotype was observed at least ten times. V gene TRBV6-5 combines with J gene TRBJ2-5; TRBD2 agrees at 7 bases. The CDR3 covers 14 residues. Germline CDR1 reads MNHEY; CDR2 reads SVGAGI. V lost 3 bases and J lost 5; bases outside the gene matches: 6. CDR3 residues: CASSYRREWETQYF. The CDR3 DNA is TGTGCCAGCAGTTATCGGCGGGAGTGGGAGACCCAGTACTTC.

This clonotype was picked up many times. The V and J genes are TRBV11-2 and TRBJ1-1; weak D call: TRBD1 (5 bases). The V end was cut by 0 bases, the J end by 4 bases, with 9 bases between. Germline V gene sequence: CDR1 SGHAT, CDR2 FQNNGV. This CDR3 region has 14 residues. CDR3 bases: TGTGCCAGCAGCTTAGAGCAGGGCTCCACTGAAGCTTTCTTT. Protein: CASSLEQGSTEAFF.

This clonotype was recorded at least ten times. This chain links TRBV12-3 or TRBV12-4 with TRBJ2-7, with TRBD2 matching 8 bases. V shed 5 bases, J shed 5 bases, and the junction held 14 bases outside the gene matches. This CDR3 spans 16 amino acids. The CDR3: CASSHDRAGGQNEQYF. CDR3 bases: TGTGCCAGCAGTCACGACCGGGCGGGAGGACAGAACGAGCAGTACTTC.

The chain is built from TRBV28 and TRBJ2-1; TRBD1 is a possible D gene (7 bases). This CDR3 is built from 16 residues. Trimming removed 6 bases from V and 1 base from J, with 16 bases in between. The germline gives CDR1 MDHEN, CDR2 SYDVKM. DNA of the CDR3: TGTGCCAGCAGGCCGGAGGGGGCATGGTCCTACAATGAGCAGTTCTTC. Its translation is CASRPEGAWSYNEQFF. Full variable domain (rest looked up from reference TRBV28 and TRBJ2-1): DVKVTQSSRYLVKRTGEKVFLECVQDMDHENMFWYRQDPGLGLRLIYFSYDVKMKEKGDIPEGYSVSREKKERFSLILESASTNQTSMYLCASRPEGAWSYNEQFFGPGTRLTVL.

This clonotype was seen only a few times. The gene calls are TRBV2 and TRBJ1-5; D may be TRBD1 (5 bases). The CDR3 covers 14 residues. Germline V lookup: CDR1 SNHLY, CDR2 FYNNEI. V was cut by 6 bases and J by 3 bases, with 12 bases left in between. CDR3 amino acids: CASSSAGINQPQHF. For the CDR3, the DNA is TGTGCCAGCAGCTCGGCAGGGATCAATCAGCCCCAGCATTTT.

The gene calls are TRBV12-3 or TRBV12-4 and TRBJ2-3; TRBD2 matches at 14 bases. There are 18 residues in the CDR3. J lost 1 base, V lost 6 bases, and 9 bases had no gene match. CDR3 nucleotide sequence: TGTGCCAGCAGGTTCGGGACTAGCGGGAGTGAGCGCACAGATACGCAGTATTTT. Translated: CASRFGTSGSERTDTQYF.

This clonotype came up many times. The chain recombines TRBV5-1 with TRBJ1-2; D is unresolved. Between the trimmed V and J ends, which lost 0 bases and 6 bases, there was a span of 9 bases. The CDR3 extends over 13 amino acids. The V gene's germline CDR1 is SGHRS and CDR2 YFSETQ. The CDR3 bases are TGCGCCAGCAGCTTGGGGAGGTGGGATGGCTACACCTTC. Encoded protein: CASSLGRWDGYTF.

This clonotype showed up just a few times. V and J are TRBV2 and TRBJ2-1; no clear D gene. The CDR3 loop spans 13 amino acids. Trimming pared 3 bases from V and 1 base from J, leaving 4 bases between. The germline CDR1 and CDR2 sequences are SNHLY and FYNNEI. The chain's CDR3 is CASSELSYNEQFF. The CDR3 bases are TGTGCCAGCAGTGAGCTTTCCTACAATGAGCAGTTCTTC.

The table lists this clonotype with many counts. The chain carries TRBV12-3 or TRBV12-4 and TRBJ2-2; D unresolved. V was cut by 5 bases and J by 0 bases, with 13 bases left in between. This CDR3 is 16 amino acids long. The CDR3 DNA reads TGTGCCAGCAGTCCCCCCCGGCGGTCGAACACCGGGGAGCTGTTTTTT. Encoded protein: CASSPPRRSNTGELFF.